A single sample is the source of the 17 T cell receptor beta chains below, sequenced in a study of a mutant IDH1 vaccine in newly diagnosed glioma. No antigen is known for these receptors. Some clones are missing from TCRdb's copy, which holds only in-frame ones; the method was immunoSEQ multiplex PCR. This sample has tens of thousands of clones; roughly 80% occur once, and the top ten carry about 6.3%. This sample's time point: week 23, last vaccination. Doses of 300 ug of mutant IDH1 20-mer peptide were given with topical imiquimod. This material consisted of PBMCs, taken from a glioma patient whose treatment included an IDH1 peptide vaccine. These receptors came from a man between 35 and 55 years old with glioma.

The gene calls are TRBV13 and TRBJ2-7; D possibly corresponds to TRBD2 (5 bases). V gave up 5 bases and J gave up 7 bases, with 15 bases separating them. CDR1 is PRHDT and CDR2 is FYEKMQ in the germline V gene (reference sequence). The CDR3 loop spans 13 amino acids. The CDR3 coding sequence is TGTGCCAGCAGCCCCGAAGGCTCGGGGGAGCAGTACTTC. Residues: CASSPEGSGEQYF.

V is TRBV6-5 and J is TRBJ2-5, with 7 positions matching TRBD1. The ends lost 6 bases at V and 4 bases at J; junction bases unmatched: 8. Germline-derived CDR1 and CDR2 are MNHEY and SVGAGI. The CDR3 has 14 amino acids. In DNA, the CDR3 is TGTGCCAGCAGGGCACAGGGGATCCGAGAGACCCAGTACTTC. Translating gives CASRAQGIRETQYF.

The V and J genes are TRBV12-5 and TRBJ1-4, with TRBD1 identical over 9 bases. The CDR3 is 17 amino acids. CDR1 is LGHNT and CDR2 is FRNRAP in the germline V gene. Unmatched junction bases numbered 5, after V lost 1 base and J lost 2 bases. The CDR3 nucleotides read TGTGCTAGTGGTTTGGAGGACAGGGGTCTCACTAATGAAAAACTGTTTTTT. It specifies CASGLEDRGLTNEKLFF.

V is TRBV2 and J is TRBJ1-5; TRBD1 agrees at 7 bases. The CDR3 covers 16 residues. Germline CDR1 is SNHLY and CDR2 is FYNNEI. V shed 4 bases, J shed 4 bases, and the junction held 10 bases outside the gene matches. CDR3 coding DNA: TGTGCCAGCAGTGGTACCCACCGGGACAGTAATCAGCCCCAGCATTTT. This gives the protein CASSGTHRDSNQPQHF.

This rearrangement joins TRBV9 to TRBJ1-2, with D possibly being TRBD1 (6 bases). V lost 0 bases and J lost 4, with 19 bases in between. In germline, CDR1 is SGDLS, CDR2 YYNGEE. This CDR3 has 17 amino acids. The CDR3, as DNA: TGTGCCAGCAGCGTAGAACCCCCAAGGGAGGGGGTCTATGGCTACACCTTC. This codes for CASSVEPPREGVYGYTF.

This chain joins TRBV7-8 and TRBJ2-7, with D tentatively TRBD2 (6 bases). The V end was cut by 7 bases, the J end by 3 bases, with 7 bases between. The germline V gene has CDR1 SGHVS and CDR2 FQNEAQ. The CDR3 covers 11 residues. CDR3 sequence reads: CASTGSYEQYF. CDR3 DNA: TGTGCCAGCACCGGGAGCTACGAGCAGTACTTC.

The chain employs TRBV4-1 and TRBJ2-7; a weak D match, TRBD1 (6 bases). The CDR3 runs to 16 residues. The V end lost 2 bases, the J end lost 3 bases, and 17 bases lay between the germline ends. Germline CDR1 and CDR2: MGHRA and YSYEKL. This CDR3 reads CASSQYADEGGYEQYF. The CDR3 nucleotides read TGCGCCAGCAGCCAATACGCGGACGAAGGGGGCTACGAGCAGTACTTC.

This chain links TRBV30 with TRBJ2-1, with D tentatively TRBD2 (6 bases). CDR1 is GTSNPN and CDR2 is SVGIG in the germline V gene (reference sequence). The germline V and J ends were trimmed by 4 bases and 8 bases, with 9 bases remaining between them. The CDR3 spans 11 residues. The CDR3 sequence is CAWTRRDEQFF. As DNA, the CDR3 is TGTGCCTGGACCAGGAGGGATGAGCAGTTCTTC.

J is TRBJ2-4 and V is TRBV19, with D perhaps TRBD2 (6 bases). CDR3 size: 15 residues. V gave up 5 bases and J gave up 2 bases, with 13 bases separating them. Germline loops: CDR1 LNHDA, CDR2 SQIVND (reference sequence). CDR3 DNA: TGTGCCAGTAGTCCCCCCGGGGGAACCAAAAACATTCAGTACTTC. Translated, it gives CASSPPGGTKNIQYF.

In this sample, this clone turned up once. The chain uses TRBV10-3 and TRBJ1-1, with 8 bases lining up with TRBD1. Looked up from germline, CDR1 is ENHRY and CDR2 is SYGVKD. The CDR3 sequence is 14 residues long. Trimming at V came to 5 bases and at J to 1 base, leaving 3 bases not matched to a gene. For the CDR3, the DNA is TGTGCCATCAGTAAGGGACAGGAGAACACTGAAGCTTTCTTT. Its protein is CAISKGQENTEAFF.

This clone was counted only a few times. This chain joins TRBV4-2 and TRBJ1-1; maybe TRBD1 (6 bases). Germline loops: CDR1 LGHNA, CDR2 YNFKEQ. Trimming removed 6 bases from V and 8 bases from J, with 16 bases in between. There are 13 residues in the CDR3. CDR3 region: CASRNLQGWEAFF. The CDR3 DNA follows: TGTGCCAGCAGAAACCTACAGGGCTGGGAAGCTTTCTTT.

The CDR3, as DNA: TGTGCCTGGAGTGTGGCCGATGGAAACACCATATATTTT. Residues: CAWSVADGNTIYF. The chain employs TRBV30 and TRBJ1-3; D not certain. CDR1 and CDR2 from the germline V gene are GTSNPN and SVGIG (reference sequence). Trimming shortened V by 0 bases and J by 3 bases, and 6 bases separated the two germline ends. The CDR3 has 13 residues.

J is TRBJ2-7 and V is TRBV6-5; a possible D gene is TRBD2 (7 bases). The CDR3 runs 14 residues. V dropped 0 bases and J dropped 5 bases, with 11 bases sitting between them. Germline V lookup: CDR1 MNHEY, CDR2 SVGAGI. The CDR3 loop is CASSYSTGRDEQYF. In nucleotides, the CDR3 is TGTGCCAGCAGTTACTCTACAGGGAGGGACGAGCAGTACTTC.

The CDR3 DNA follows: TGTGCCAGCAGCTTAGACTACAGGGAAATCGGCAATCAGCCCCAGCATTTT. Protein product: CASSLDYREIGNQPQHF. This chain links TRBV7-8 with TRBJ1-5; tentative D call: TRBD1 (6 bases). Germline loops: CDR1 SGHVS, CDR2 FQNEAQ. This CDR3 contains 17 residues. V lost 1 base, J lost 2 bases, and 15 bases lay in between.

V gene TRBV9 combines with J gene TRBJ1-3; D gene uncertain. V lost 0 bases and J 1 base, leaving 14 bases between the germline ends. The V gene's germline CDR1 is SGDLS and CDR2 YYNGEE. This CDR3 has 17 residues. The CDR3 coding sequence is TGTGCCAGCAGCGTAGGTGTCGGCAGTTCTTCTGGAAACACCATATATTTT. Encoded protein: CASSVGVGSSSGNTIYF.

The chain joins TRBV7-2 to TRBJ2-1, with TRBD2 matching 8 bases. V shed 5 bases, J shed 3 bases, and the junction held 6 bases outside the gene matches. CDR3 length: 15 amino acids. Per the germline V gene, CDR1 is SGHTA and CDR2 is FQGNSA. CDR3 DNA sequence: TGTGCCAGCAGCAAAACTAGCGGAAACTACAATGAGCAGTTCTTC. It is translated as CASSKTSGNYNEQFF.

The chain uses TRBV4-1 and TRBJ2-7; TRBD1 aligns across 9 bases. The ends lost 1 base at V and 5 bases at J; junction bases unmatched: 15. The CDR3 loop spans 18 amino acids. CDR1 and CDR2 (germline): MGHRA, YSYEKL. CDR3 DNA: TGCGCCAGCAGCCAAGTCCATCTAGGGACAGGGAGAACGGACGAGCAGTACTTC. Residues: CASSQVHLGTGRTDEQYF.